The 13 T cell receptor beta chains below were found in one sample sequenced in a study of blood T cell repertoires in COVID-19. Sequencing used immunoSEQ multiplex PCR; TCRdb keeps in-frame clones, though not all of them. This table holds some 190,000 clones, roughly 80% found once. Sequencing input: PBMCs or T cells enriched from blood (not recorded which). The receptor set was obtained from a woman under 40 who had recovered from COVID-19.

This rearrangement joins TRBV24-1 to TRBJ2-2, with 7 bases lining up with TRBD1. There are 16 residues in the CDR3. Per germline, CDR1 KGHDR and CDR2 SFDVKD. Losses at the gene ends were 7 bases for V and 6 bases for J; bases not matched to a gene: 13. The CDR3 protein is CATSSGEGAQPGELFF. CDR3 coding DNA: TGTGCCACCAGCAGCGGCGAGGGGGCGCAGCCCGGGGAGCTGTTTTTT.

The chain is built from TRBV12-3 or TRBV12-4 and TRBJ1-1; no reliable D call. This CDR3 comprises 12 residues. The V end lost 7 bases, the J end lost 4 bases, and 10 bases lay between the germline ends. This chain's CDR3 is CASNMESTEAFF. Here the CDR3 DNA reads TGTGCCAGCAATATGGAGAGCACTGAAGCTTTCTTT.

The chain is built from TRBV28 and TRBJ1-5; 7 bases align to TRBD1. Germline V gene data show CDR1 as MDHEN and CDR2 as SYDVKM. Trimming at V came to 4 bases and at J to 6 bases, leaving 12 bases not matched to a gene. This CDR3 is 16 amino acids long. The CDR3 DNA is TGTGCCAGCAGTTCGAACCATAGACAGGGTGGTCAGCCCCAGCATTTT. Protein sequence: CASSSNHRQGGQPQHF.

This clone was counted at least ten times. Here the CDR3 reads CASSLDSNYGYTF. CDR3 in DNA: TGTGCCAGCAGTTTAGACAGTAACTATGGCTACACCTTC. V usage is TRBV28 and J usage is TRBJ1-2; the D gene is possibly TRBD1 (5 bases). Germline V CDR1 and CDR2: MDHEN, SYDVKM. CDR3 length equals 13 residues. The V gene lost 2 bases and the J gene lost 1 base, with 5 bases spanning the gap.

J is TRBJ1-1 and V is TRBV19; D not resolved. There are 14 residues in the CDR3. V lost 3 bases to trimming and J lost 5 bases, with 13 bases between them. CDR1 and CDR2 from the germline V gene are LNHDA and SQIVND (reference sequence). The CDR3 spells CASSMRHSRTEAFF. DNA for the CDR3: TGTGCCAGTAGTATGAGACACAGTAGGACTGAAGCTTTCTTT.

This clone has more than one count but fewer than ten. The chain has TRBV2 and TRBJ1-1; D is perhaps TRBD1 (5 bases). This CDR3 spans 14 amino acids. In germline, CDR1 is SNHLY, CDR2 FYNNEI. V lost 7 bases to trimming and J lost 6 bases, with 18 bases between them. CDR3 DNA sequence: TGTGCCAGCACCCCATTCGGGGGATCGGCTGAAGCTTTCTTT. Protein sequence: CASTPFGGSAEAFF.

This CDR3 reads CASSKPTAGYGANVLTF. The CDR3 nucleotides are TGTGCCAGCAGCAAACCTACGGCGGGGTACGGGGCCAACGTCCTGACTTTC. This chain joins TRBV5-4 and TRBJ2-6, with D maybe TRBD2 (6 bases). V lost 4 bases, J lost 4 bases, and 18 bases lay in between. Per germline, CDR1 SGHNT and CDR2 YYREEE (reference sequence). The CDR3 is 17 residues long.

This clone was counted a single time. The chain couples TRBV2 to TRBJ1-4; D is uncertain. From germline, CDR1 is SNHLY and CDR2 FYNNEI. The CDR3 runs to 16 residues. The V end lost 3 bases, the J end lost 0 bases, and 11 bases lay between the germline ends. The CDR3 region is CASSDGQTSTNEKLFF. The CDR3 DNA sequence: TGTGCCAGCAGTGACGGTCAGACTTCAACTAATGAAAAACTGTTTTTT.

V and J are TRBV28 and TRBJ2-1; 7 bases align to TRBD2. The ends lost 6 bases at V and 3 bases at J; junction bases unmatched: 8. The CDR3 contains 15 residues. The germline gives CDR1 MDHEN, CDR2 SYDVKM. The CDR3 bases are TGTGCCAGCAGCCCCCTGGCGGGAGTCTACAATGAGCAGTTCTTC. It codes for CASSPLAGVYNEQFF.

This sequence joins TRBV5-6 and TRBJ2-7, with D unclear. V dropped 0 bases and J dropped 4 bases, with 5 bases sitting between them. There are 12 residues in the CDR3. Germline-derived CDR1 and CDR2 are SGHDT and YYEEEE. The CDR3 reads CASSLAQYEQYV. CDR3 in DNA: TGTGCCAGCAGCTTGGCGCAGTACGAGCAGTACGTC.

CDR3 region: CASSIQGDYGYTF. CDR3 DNA: TGTGCCAGCAGTATACAGGGGGACTATGGCTACACCTTC. The chain carries TRBV6-5 and TRBJ1-2; 8 nucleotides align to TRBD1. Germline lookup yields CDR1 MNHEY and CDR2 SVGAGI. V gave up 5 bases and J gave up 3 bases; unmatched junction bases: 2. The CDR3 length is 13 residues.

This chain uses TRBV27 with TRBJ1-4; the D is unclear. Trimming pared 5 bases from V and 0 bases from J, leaving 13 bases between. Germline V gene data show CDR1 as MNHEY and CDR2 as SMNVEV (reference sequence). This CDR3 contains 16 residues. Here the CDR3 reads CASSHGSAATNEKLFF. The CDR3 DNA sequence: TGTGCCAGCAGTCACGGGTCGGCCGCAACTAATGAAAAACTGTTTTTT. Full variable domain (missing parts from reference TRBV27 and TRBJ1-4): EAQVTQNPRYLITVTGKKLTVTCSQNMNHEYMSWYRQDPGLGLRQIYYSMNVEVTDKGDVPEGYKVSRKEKRNFPLILESPSPNQTSLYFCASSHGSAATNEKLFFGSGTQLSVL.

The chain couples TRBV12-1 to TRBJ2-7; the table assigns TRBD1, which was not confirmed against the DNA. TRBV12-1 is given as a pseudogene. The CDR3 has 13 residues. CDR3 protein: CASTQTGKYEQYV. In DNA form, the CDR3 reads TGTGCCAGCACCCAGACAGGGAAGTACGAGCAGTACGTC.